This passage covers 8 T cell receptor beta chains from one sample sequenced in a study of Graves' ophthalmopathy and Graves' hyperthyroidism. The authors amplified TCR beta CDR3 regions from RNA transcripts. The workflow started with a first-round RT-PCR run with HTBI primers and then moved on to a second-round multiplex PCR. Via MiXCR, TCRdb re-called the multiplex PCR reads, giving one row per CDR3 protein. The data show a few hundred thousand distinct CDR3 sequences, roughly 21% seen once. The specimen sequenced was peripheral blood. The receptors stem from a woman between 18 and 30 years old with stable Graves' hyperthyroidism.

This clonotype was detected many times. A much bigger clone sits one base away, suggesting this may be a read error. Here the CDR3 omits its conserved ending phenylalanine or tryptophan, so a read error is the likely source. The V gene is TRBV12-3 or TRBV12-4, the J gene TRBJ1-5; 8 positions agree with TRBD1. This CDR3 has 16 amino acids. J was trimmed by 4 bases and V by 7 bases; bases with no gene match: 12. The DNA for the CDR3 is TGTGCCAGCACTACAGGGGGGCTAGGGGGTAATCAGCCCCAGCATCTT. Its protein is CASTTGGLGGNQPQHL.

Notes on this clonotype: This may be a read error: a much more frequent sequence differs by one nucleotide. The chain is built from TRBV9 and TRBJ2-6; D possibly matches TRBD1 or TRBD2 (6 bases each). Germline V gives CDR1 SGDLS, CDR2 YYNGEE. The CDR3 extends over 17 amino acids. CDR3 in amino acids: CASSAGGWVSGVNVLTF. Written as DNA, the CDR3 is TGTGCCAGCAGCGCCGGGGGTTGGGTCTCAGGGGTCAACGTCCTGACTTTC.

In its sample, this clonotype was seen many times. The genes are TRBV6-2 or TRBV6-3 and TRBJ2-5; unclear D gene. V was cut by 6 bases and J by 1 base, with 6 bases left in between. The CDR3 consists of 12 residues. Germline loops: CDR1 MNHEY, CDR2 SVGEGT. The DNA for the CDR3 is TGTGCCAGCAGAGGTCTCCAAGAGACCCAGTACTTC. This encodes CASRGLQETQYF.

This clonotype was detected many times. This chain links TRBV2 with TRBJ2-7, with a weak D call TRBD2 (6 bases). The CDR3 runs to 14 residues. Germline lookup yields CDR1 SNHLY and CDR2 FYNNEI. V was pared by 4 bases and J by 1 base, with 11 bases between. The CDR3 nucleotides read TGTGCCAGCAGTGGGGCGGGGTCATCCTACGAGCAGTACTTC. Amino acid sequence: CASSGAGSSYEQYF. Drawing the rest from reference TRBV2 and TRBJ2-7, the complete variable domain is EPEVTQTPSHQVTQMGQEVILRCVPISNHLYFYWYRQILGQKVEFLVSFYNNEISEKSEIFDDQFSVERPDGSNFTLKIRSTKLEDSAMYFCASSGAGSSYEQYFGPGTRLTVT.

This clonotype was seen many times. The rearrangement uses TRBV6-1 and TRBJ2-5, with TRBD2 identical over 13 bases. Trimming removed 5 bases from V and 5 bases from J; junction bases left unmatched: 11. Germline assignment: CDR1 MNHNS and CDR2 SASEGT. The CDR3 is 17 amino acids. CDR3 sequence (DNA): TGTGCCAGCAGTCTAACTAGCGGGGGGGCCAAGGGGGAGACCCAGTACTTC. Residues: CASSLTSGGAKGETQYF.

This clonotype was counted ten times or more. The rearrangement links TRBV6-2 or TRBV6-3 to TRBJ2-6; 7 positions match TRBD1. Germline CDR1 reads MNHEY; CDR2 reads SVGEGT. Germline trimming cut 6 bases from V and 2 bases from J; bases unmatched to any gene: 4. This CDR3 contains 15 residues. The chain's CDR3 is CASRFTGAGANVLTF. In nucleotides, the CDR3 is TGTGCCAGCAGATTTACAGGGGCTGGGGCCAACGTCCTGACTTTC.

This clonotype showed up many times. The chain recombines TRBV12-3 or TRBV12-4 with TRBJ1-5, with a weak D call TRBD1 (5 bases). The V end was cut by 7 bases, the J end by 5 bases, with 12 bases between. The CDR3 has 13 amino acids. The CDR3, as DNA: TGTGCCAGCACCTGGGGACCTTATCAGCCCCAGCATTTT. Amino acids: CASTWGPYQPQHF.

The CDR3 sequence: CASSLNNQETQYF. Here the CDR3 DNA reads TGTGCCAGCAGCTTAAACAACCAAGAGACCCAGTACTTC. The chain has TRBV7-3 and TRBJ2-5, with no clear D. V lost 1 base, J lost 0 bases, and 3 bases lay in between. CDR3 size: 13 residues. CDR1 and CDR2 (germline): SGHTA, FQGTGA.